A single sample gave rise to the 10 T cell receptor beta chains below, sequenced in a study of blood T cell repertoires in COVID-19. Generated by immunoSEQ multiplex PCR, the TCRdb table keeps only in-frame clones and is missing some. The data show approximately 150,000 clones, with approximately 91% seen just once and 1.8% held by the top ten. The source material was peripheral blood. The receptor source for this set is a man between 65 and 85 years old with acute or convalescent COVID-19.

The rearrangement links TRBV5-5 to TRBJ1-6; 9 bases fit TRBD1. The CDR3 runs 15 residues. The germline V gene encodes CDR1 SGHKS and CDR2 YYEKEE (reference sequence). Trimming at V came to 7 bases and at J to 3 bases, leaving 5 bases not matched to a gene. The CDR3 protein is CASGRTGVYNSPLHF. CDR3 coding DNA: TGTGCCAGCGGAAGGACAGGGGTCTATAATTCACCCCTCCACTTT.

The CDR3 here is CAWSAAGNQPQHF. In nucleotides, the CDR3 is TGTGCCTGGAGTGCAGCGGGGAATCAGCCCCAGCATTTT. V gene TRBV30 combines with J gene TRBJ1-5, with D unresolved. The CDR3 loop spans 13 amino acids. The germline CDR1 and CDR2 sequences are GTSNPN and SVGIG (reference sequence). The germline V and J ends were trimmed by 1 base and 4 bases, with 8 bases remaining between them.

This clone has more than one count but fewer than ten. The chain links TRBV5-5 to TRBJ2-5; possible D gene TRBD1, 6 bases. Germline assignment: CDR1 SGHKS and CDR2 YYEKEE (reference sequence). V lost 0 bases, J lost 5 bases, and 17 bases lay in between. This CDR3 has 16 residues. This chain's CDR3 is CASSLGMDSLGETQYF. In DNA, the CDR3 is TGTGCCAGCAGCTTGGGGATGGACAGCCTAGGGGAGACCCAGTACTTC.

The chain employs TRBV3-1 (or the pseudogene TRBV3-2) and TRBJ1-6, with 10 bases that match TRBD1. The CDR3 totals 16 residues. Germline V gene lookup returns CDR1 LGHDT and CDR2 YNNKEL (reference sequence). V trimming: 1 base; J trimming: 7 bases; junction bases outside the gene matches: 4. CDR3: CASSQAPGQGNSPLHF. The CDR3 DNA sequence: TGTGCCAGCAGCCAAGCTCCGGGACAGGGGAATTCACCCCTCCACTTT.

This clone was seen only a few times. This chain joins TRBV25-1 and TRBJ2-2, with D perhaps matching TRBD1 (6 bases). This CDR3 has 14 residues. Per germline, CDR1 MGHDK and CDR2 SYGVNS. Trimming stripped 4 bases from V and 3 bases from J, with 9 bases between. This chain's CDR3 is CASSAGQYTGELFF. The CDR3 DNA follows: TGTGCCAGCAGTGCCGGACAGTACACCGGGGAGCTGTTTTTT.

The rearrangement links TRBV29-1 to TRBJ1-3, with a tentative D call TRBD1 (5 bases). CDR1 is SQVTM and CDR2 is ANQGSEA in the germline V gene. Deletions cut 6 bases from V and 4 bases from J, with 16 bases between. This CDR3 comprises 14 residues. In nucleotides, the CDR3 is TGCAGCGTGGGGGGGGACCAGAAAGGAAACACCATATATTTT. This gives the protein CSVGGDQKGNTIYF.

This clone was counted between two and nine times. V and J are TRBV6-5 and TRBJ1-6, with D possibly TRBD1 on 5 matching bases. V was cut by 2 bases and J by 9 bases, with 17 bases left in between. The germline gives CDR1 MNHEY, CDR2 SVGAGI. This CDR3 spans 16 amino acids. CDR3 region: CASSYVSPGLGSPLHF. DNA for the CDR3: TGTGCCAGCAGTTACGTTTCTCCAGGGTTGGGTTCACCCCTCCACTTT.

This chain connects TRBV7-9 to TRBJ2-3; D is perhaps TRBD1 (6 bases). Germline CDR1 and CDR2: SEHNR and FQNEAQ (reference sequence). CDR3 length: 14 residues. Deletions cut 5 bases from V and 4 bases from J, with 13 bases between. CDR3 DNA: TGTGCCAGCAGCCCGCGCACAGGGCCAGATACGCAGTATTTT. This encodes CASSPRTGPDTQYF.

The chain joins TRBV5-1 to TRBJ1-4; 8 bases align to TRBD1. This CDR3 is built from 16 residues. Germline trimming cut 0 bases from V and 7 bases from J; bases unmatched to any gene: 8. Germline CDR1 reads SGHRS; CDR2 reads YFSETQ. The CDR3: CASSLEGGTGAEKLFF. For the CDR3, the DNA is TGCGCCAGCAGCTTGGAGGGCGGGACAGGAGCTGAAAAACTGTTTTTT.

The chain recombines TRBV6-5 with TRBJ1-5, with 9 bases that match TRBD1. Unmatched junction bases numbered 6, after V lost 6 bases and J lost 3 bases. In germline, CDR1 is MNHEY, CDR2 SVGAGI. CDR3 length equals 15 residues. The DNA of the CDR3 is TGTGCCAGCAGGCGGACAGGGGAGGCCAATCAGCCCCAGCATTTT. This gives the protein CASRRTGEANQPQHF.